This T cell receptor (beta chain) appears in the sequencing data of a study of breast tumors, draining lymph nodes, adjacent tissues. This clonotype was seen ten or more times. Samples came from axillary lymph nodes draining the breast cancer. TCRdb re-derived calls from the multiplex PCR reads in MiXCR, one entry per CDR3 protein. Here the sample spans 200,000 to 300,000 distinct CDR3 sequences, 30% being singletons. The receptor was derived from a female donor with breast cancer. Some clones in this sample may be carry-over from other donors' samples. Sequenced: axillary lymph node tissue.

The CDR3 loop reads CASSLLQGSSGNTIYF. The CDR3 nucleotides read TGTGCCAGCAGCTTGTTGCAGGGGTCCTCTGGAAACACCATATATTTT. The chain uses TRBV5-8 and TRBJ1-3; weak D call: TRBD1 (6 bases). V lost 1 base and J 0 bases, leaving 11 bases between the germline ends. Germline V gene lookup returns CDR1 SGHTS and CDR2 YDEGEE. This CDR3 is built from 16 residues. Together with reference TRBV5-8 and TRBJ1-3, the CDR3 gives the full variable domain: EAGVTQSPTHLIKTRGQQATLRCSPISGHTSVYWYQQALGLGLQFLLWYDEGEERNRGNFPPRFSGRQFPNYSSELNVNALELEDSALYLCASSLLQGSSGNTIYFGEGSWLTVV.